Listed below are T cell receptor beta chains from one sample, sequenced in a study of T cell responses to AZD1222 COVID-19 vaccine. Assay: immunoSEQ multiplex PCR; the TCRdb copy retains only in-frame clones and omits some. This sample yields approximately 140,000 clones, of which 92% are seen a single time; approximately 3.5% belongs to the top ten. Here the sequenced sample was peripheral blood, taken 28 days after the second AZD1222 dose. These receptors were obtained from an adult who received the AZD1222 COVID-19 vaccine. Each CDR3 is given with its conserved first and last residue. Fields, in order: J gene, V gene, CDR3 protein.

>TRBJ2-2|TRBV11-2
CASSLEFTGELFF
>TRBJ1-6|TRBV27
CASSFWGLNSPLHF
>TRBJ1-1|TRBV5-8
CASRWLGDPNTEAFF
>TRBJ2-2|TRBV19
CASSGLAGASGTGELFF
>TRBJ2-1|TRBV9
CASSVTPGQGKGTYNEQFF
>TRBJ2-5|TRBV4-2
CASSQASGTIGETQYF
>TRBJ1-6|TRBV5-1
CASSGGGKDSPLHF
>TRBJ2-3|TRBV5-1
CASSLRTSGSGGTDTQYF
>TRBJ2-1|TRBV11-3
CASSYLAGEVDEQFF
>TRBJ1-2|TRBV24-1
CATSQGVSDGYTF
>TRBJ1-3|TRBV5-5
CASSHTGVISGNTIYF
>TRBJ1-5|TRBV7-6
CASSLGTGANQPQHF
>TRBJ2-5|TRBV30
CAWSVSSETQYF
>TRBJ2-4|TRBV2
CASSLQGGENIQYF
>TRBJ1-1|TRBV25-1
CASSVRTGGNTEAFF
>TRBJ2-1|TRBV6-5
CASSLVAGGPGEQFF
>TRBJ1-2|TRBV28
CASSSTRVGAGRDGYTF
>TRBJ1-5|TRBV27
CASSPDRGPVSPQHF
>TRBJ2-7|TRBV9
CASSPRGGYYEQYF